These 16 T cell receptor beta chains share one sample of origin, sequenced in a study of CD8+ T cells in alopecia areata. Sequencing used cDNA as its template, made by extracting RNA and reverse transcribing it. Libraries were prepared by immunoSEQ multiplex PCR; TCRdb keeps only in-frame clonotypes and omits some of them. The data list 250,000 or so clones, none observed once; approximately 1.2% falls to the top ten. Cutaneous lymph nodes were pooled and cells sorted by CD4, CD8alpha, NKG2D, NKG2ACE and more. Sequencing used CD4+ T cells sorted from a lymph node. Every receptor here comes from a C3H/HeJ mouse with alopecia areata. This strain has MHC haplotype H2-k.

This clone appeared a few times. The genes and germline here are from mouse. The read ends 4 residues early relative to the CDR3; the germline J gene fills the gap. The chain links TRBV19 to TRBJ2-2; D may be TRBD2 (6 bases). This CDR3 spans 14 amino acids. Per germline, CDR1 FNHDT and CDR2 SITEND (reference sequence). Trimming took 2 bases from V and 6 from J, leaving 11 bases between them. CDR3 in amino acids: CASSIRLGSGQLYF. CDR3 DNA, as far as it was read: TGTGCCAGCAGTATTAGGCTGGGGTCCGGG.

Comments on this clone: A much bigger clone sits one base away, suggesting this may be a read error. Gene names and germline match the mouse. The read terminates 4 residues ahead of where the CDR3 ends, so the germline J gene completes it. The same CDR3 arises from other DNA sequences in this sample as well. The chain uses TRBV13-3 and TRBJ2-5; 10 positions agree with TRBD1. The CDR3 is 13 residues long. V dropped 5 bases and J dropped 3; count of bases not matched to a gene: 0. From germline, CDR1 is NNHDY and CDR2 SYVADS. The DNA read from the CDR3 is TGTGCCAGCAGGGACAGGGGGCAAGAC. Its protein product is CASRDRGQD. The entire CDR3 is CASRDRGQDTQYF.

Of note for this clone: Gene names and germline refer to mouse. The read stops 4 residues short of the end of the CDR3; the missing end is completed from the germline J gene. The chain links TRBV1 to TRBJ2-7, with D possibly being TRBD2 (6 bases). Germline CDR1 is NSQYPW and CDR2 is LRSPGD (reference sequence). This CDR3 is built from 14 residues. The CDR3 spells CTCTPLGWGYEQYF. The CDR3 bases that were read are TGCACCTGCACTCCACTGGGCTGGGGTTAT.

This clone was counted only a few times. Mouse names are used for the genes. The chain's CDR3 is CTCSADQGKGDTQYF. The CDR3 bases that were read are TGCACCTGCAGTGCAGATCAGGGGAAGGGGGAC. V and J are TRBV1 and TRBJ2-5; possibly TRBD1 for D (6 bases). Sequencing ends 4 residues short of the CDR3 end; the germline J gene provides the rest. The CDR3 length is 15 residues. CDR1 and CDR2 (germline): NSQYPW, LRSPGD (reference sequence).

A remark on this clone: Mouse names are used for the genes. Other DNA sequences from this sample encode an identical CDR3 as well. The CDR3 DNA, read in part, is TGTGCCAGCAGCCAAGTTGGGGGGACCGGG. Its translation: CASSQVGGTG. The complete CDR3 sequence is CASSQVGGTGQLYF. The genes are TRBV5 and TRBJ2-2; 7 positions match TRBD2. Read data end 4 residues before the CDR3 end; the end is taken from the germline J gene. V dropped 1 base and J dropped 5; count of bases not matched to a gene: 1. From germline, CDR1 is LGHNA and CDR2 YNLKQL (reference sequence). The length of the CDR3 is 14 residues.

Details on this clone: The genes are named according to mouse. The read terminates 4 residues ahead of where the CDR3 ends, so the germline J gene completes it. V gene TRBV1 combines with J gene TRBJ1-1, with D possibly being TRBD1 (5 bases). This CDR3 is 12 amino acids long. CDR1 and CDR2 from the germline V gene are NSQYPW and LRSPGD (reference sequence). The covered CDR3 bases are TGCACCTGCAGTGCCAGGGCTACA. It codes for CTCSARAT. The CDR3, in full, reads CTCSARATEVFF. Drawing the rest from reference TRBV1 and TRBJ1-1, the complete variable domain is VTLLEQNPRWRLVPRGQAVNLRCILKNSQYPWMSWYQQDLQKQLQWLFTLRSPGDKEVKSLPGADYLATRVTDTELRLQVANMSQGRTLYCTCSARATEVFFGKGTRLTVV.

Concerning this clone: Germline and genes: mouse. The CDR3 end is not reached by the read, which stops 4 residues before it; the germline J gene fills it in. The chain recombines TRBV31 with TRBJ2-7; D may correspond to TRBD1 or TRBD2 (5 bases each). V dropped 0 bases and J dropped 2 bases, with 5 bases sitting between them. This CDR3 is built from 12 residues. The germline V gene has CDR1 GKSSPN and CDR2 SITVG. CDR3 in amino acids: CAWSLGAYEQYF. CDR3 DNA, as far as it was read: TGTGCCTGGAGTCTGGGGGCCTAT.

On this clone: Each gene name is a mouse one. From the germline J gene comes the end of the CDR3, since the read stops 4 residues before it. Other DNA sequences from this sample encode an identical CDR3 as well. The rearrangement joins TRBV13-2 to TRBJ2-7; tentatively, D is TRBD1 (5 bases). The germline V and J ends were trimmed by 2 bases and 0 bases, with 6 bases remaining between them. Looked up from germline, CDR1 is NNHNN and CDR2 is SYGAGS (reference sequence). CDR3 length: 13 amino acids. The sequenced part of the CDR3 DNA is TGTGCCAGCGGTGACCAGGGCTCCTAT. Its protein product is CASGDQGSY. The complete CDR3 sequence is CASGDQGSYEQYF.

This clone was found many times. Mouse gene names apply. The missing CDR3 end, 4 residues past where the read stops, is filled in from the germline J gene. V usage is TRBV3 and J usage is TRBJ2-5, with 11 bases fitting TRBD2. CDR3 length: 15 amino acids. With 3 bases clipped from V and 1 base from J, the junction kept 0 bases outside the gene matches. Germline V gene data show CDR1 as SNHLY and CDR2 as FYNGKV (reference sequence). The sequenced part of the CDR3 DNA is TGTGCCAGCAGCTTGGGACTGGGGGACCAAGAC. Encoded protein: CASSLGLGDQD. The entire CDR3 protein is CASSLGLGDQDTQYF.

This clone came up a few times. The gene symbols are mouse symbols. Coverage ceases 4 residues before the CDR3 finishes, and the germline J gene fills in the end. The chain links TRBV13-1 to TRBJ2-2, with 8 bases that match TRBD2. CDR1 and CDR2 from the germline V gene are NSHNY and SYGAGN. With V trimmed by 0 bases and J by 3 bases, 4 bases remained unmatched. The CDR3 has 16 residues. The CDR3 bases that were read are TGTGCCAGCAGTGATGGGGGGGGGCGAGACACCGGG. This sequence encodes CASSDGGGRDTG. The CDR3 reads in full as CASSDGGGRDTGQLYF.

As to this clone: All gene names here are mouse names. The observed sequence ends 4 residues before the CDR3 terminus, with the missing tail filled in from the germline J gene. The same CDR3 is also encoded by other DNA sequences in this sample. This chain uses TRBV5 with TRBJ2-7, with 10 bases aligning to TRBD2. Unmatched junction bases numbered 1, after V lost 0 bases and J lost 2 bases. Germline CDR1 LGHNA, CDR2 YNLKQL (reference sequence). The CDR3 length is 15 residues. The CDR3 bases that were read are TGTGCCAGCAGCCAAGACTGGGGGGGCGCCTAT. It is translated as CASSQDWGGAY. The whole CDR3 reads CASSQDWGGAYEQYF.

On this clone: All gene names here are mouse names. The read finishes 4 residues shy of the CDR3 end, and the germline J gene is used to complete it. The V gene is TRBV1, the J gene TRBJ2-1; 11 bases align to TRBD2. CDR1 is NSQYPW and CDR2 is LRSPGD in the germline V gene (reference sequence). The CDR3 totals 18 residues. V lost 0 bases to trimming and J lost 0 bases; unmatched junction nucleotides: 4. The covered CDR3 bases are TGCACCTGCAGTGCAGATAGGGGGACTGGGGGTAACTATGCT. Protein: CTCSADRGTGGNYA. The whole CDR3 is CTCSADRGTGGNYAEQFF. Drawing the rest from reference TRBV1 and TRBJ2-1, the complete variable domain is VTLLEQNPRWRLVPRGQAVNLRCILKNSQYPWMSWYQQDLQKQLQWLFTLRSPGDKEVKSLPGADYLATRVTDTELRLQVANMSQGRTLYCTCSADRGTGGNYAEQFFGPGTRLTVL.

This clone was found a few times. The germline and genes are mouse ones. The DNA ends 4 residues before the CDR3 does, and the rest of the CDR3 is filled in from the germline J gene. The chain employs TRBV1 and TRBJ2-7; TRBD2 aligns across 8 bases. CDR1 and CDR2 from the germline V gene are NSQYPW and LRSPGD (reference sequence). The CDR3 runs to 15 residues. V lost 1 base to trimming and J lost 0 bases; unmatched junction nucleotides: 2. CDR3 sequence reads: CTCSAAGGSSYEQYF. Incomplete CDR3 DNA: TGCACCTGCAGTGCAGCTGGGGGGAGCTCCTAT.

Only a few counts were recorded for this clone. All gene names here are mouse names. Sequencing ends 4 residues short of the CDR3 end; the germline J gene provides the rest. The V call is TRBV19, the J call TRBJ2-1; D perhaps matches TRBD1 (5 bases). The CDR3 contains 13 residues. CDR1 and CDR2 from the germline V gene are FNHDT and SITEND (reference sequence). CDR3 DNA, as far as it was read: TGTGCCAGCAGTACAGGGATGAGGGCT. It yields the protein CASSTGMRA. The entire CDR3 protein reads CASSTGMRAEQFF.

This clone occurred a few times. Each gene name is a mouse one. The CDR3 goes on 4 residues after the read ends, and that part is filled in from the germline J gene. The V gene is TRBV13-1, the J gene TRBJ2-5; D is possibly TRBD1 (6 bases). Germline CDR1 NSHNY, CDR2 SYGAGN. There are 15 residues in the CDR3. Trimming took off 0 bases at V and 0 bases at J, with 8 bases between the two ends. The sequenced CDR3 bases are TGTGCCAGCAGTGATGAGGGGGAGAACCAAGAC. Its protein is CASSDEGENQD. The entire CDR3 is CASSDEGENQDTQYF.

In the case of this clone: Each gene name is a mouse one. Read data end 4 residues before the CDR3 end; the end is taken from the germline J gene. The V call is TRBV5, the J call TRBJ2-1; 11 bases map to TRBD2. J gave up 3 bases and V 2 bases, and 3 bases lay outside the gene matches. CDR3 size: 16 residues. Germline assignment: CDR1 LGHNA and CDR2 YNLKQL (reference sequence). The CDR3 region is CASSQHWGGGYAEQFF. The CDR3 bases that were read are TGTGCCAGCAGCCAACACTGGGGGGGCGGCTATGCT.